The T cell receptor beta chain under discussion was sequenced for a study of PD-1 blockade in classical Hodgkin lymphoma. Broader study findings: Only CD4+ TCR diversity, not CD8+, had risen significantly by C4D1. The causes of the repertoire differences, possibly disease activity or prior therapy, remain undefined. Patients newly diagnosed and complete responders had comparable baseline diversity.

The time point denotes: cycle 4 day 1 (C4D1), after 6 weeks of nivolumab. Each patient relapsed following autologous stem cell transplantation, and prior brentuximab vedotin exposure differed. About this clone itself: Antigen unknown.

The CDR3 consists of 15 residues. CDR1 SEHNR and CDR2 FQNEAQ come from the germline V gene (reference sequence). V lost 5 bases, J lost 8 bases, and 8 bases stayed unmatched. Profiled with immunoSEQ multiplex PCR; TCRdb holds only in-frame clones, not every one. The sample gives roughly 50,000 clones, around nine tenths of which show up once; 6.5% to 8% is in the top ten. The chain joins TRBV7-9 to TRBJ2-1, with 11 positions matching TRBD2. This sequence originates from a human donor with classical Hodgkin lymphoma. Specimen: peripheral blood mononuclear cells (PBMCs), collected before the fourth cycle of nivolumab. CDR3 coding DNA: TGTGCCAGCAGCAGCCGATTTAGCGGGAGGGATGAGCAGTTCTTC. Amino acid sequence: CASSSRFSGRDEQFF. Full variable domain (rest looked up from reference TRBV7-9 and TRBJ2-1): DTGVSQNPRHKITKRGQNVTFRCDPISEHNRLYWYRQTLGQGPEFLTYFQNEAQLEKSRLLSDRFSAERPKGSFSTLEIQRTEQGDSAMYLCASSSRFSGRDEQFFGPGTRLTVL.